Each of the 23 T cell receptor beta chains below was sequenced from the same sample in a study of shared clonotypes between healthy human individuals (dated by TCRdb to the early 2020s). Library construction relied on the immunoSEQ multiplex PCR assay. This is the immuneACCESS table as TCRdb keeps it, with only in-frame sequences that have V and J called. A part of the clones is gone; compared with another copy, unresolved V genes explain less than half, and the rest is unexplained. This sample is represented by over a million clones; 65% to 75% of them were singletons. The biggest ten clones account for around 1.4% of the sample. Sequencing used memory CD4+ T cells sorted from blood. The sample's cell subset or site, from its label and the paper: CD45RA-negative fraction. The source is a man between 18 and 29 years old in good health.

This CDR3 is CASSRPRQLRANVLTF. In DNA form, the CDR3 reads TGTGCCAGCAGCCGACCCAGACAGCTGCGGGCCAACGTCCTGACTTTC. The chain combines TRBV11-2 with TRBJ2-6; D may be TRBD1 (5 bases). CDR3 length: 16 residues. CDR1 and CDR2 (germline): SGHAT, FQNNGV. Trimming took off 5 bases at V and 5 bases at J, with 16 bases between the two ends.

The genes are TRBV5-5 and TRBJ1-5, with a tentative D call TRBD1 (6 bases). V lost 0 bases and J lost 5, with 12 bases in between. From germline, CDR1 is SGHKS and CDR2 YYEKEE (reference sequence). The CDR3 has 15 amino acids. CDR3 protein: CASSLVSGGHQPQHF. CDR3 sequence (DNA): TGTGCCAGCAGCTTGGTTTCCGGGGGCCATCAGCCCCAGCATTTT.

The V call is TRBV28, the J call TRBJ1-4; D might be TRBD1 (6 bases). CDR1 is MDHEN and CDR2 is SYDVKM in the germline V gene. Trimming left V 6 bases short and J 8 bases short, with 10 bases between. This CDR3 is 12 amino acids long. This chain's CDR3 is CASSRGREKLFF. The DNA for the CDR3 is TGTGCCAGCAGCCGGGGGCGGGAAAAACTGTTTTTT.

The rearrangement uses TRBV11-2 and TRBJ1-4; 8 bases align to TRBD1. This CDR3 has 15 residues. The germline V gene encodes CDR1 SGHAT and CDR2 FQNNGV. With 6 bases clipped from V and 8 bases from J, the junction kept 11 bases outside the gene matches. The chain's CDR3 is CASRSRQGKGEKLFF. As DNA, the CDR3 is TGTGCCAGCAGAAGCCGACAGGGGAAAGGGGAAAAACTGTTTTTT.

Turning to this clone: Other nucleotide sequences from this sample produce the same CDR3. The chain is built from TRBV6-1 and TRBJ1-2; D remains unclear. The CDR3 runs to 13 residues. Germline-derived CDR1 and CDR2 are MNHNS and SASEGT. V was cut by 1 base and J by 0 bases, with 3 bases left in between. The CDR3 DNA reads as TGTGCCAGCAGTGAAGGGTCTAACTATGGCTACACCTTC. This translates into CASSEGSNYGYTF.

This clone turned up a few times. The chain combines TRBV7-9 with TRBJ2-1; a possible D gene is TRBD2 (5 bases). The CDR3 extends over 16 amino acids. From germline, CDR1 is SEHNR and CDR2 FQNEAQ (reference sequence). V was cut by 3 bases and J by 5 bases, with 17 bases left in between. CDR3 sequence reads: CASSFPGPLRDNEQFF. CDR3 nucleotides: TGTGCCAGCAGCTTCCCAGGACCCCTGAGGGACAATGAGCAGTTCTTC. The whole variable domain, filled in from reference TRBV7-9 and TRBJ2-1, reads DTGVSQNPRHKITKRGQNVTFRCDPISEHNRLYWYRQTLGQGPEFLTYFQNEAQLEKSRLLSDRFSAERPKGSFSTLEIQRTEQGDSAMYLCASSFPGPLRDNEQFFGPGTRLTVL.

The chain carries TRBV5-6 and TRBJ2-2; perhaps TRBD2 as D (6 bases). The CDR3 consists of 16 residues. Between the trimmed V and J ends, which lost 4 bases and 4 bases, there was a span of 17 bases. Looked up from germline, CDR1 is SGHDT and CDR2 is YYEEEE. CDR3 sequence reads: CASSDLGGLGTGELFF. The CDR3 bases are TGTGCCAGCAGCGATCTGGGGGGATTAGGCACCGGGGAGCTGTTTTTT.

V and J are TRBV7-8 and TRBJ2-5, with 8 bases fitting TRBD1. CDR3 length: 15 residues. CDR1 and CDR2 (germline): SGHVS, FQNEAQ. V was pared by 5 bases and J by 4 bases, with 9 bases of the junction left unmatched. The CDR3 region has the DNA TGTGCCAGCAGCCTACGGGGGACAGGTTTAGAGACCCAGTACTTC. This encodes CASSLRGTGLETQYF.

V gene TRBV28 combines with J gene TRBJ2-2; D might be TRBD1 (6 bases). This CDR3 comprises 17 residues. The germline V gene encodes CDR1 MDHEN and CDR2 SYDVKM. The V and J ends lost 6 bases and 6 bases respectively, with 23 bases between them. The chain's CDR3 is CASRSVYGTRKAGELFF. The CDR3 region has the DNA TGTGCCAGCAGGTCGGTCTATGGGACAAGGAAGGCCGGGGAGCTGTTTTTT.

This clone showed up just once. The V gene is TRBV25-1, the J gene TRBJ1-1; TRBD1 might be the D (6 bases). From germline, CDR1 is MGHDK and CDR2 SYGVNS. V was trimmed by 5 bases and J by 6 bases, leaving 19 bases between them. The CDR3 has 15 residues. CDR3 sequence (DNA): TGTGCCAGCAGTACTACGGCCTTCGGGGGCGCTGAAGCTTTCTTT. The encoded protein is CASSTTAFGGAEAFF.

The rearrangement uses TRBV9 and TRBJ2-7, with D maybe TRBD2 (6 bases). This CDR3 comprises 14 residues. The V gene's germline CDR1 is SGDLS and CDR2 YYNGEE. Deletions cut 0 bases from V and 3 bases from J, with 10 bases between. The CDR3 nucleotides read TGTGCCAGCAGCGTAGATGTGGGAGGCTACGAGCAGTACTTC. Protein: CASSVDVGGYEQYF.

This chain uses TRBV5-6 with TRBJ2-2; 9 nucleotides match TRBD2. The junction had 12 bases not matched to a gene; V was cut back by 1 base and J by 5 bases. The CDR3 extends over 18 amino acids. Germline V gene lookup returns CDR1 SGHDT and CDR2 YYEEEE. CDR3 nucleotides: TGTGCCAGCAGCTTGTTAAAGGCTAGCGGGGTCAGAACCGGGGAGCTGTTTTTT. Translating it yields CASSLLKASGVRTGELFF.

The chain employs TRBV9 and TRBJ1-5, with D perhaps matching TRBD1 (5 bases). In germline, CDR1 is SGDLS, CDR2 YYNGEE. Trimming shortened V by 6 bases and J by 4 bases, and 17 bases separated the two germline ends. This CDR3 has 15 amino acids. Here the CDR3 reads CASNTAGQGNQPQHF. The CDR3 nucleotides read TGTGCCAGCAACACAGCGGGGCAGGGTAATCAGCCCCAGCATTTT.

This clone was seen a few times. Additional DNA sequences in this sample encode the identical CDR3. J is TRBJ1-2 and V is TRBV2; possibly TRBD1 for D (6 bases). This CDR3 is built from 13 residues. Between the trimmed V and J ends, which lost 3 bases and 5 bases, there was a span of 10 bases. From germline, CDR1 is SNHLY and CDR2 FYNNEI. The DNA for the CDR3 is TGTGCCAGCAGTGAGGACAGTTTATATGGCTACACCTTC. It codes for CASSEDSLYGYTF.

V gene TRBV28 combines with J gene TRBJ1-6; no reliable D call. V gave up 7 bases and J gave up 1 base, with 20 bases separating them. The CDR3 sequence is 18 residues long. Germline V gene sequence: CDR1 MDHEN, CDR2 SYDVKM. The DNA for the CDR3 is TGTGCCAGCATACCAGACTTTAGTTCCGGTTCCTATAATTCACCCCTCCACTTT. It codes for CASIPDFSSGSYNSPLHF.

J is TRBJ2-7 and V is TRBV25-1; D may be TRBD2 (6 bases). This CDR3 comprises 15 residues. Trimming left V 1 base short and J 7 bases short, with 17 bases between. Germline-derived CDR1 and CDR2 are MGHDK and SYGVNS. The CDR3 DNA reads TGTGCCAGCAGTGAATTAGCTGATCCGGGAGAAGAGCAGTACTTC. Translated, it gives CASSELADPGEEQYF.

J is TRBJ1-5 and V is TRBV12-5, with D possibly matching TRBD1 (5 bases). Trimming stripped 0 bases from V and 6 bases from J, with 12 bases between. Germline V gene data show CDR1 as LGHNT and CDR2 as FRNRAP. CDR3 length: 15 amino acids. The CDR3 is CASGLVQQGSQPQHF. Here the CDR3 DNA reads TGTGCTAGTGGTTTGGTCCAGCAGGGTAGTCAGCCCCAGCATTTT.

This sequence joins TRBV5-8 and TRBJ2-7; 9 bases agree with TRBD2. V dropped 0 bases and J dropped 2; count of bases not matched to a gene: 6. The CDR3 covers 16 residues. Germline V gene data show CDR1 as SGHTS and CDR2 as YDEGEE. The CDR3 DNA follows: TGTGCCAGCAGCTTGGGGAGCGGGGGGACCACCTACGAGCAGTACTTC. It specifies CASSLGSGGTTYEQYF.

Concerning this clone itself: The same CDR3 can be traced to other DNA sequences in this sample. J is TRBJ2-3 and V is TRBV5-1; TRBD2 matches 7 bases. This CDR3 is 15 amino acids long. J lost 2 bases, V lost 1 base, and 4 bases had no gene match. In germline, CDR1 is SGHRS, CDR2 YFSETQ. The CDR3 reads CASSLPAGSTDTQYF. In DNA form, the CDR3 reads TGCGCCAGCAGCTTGCCAGCGGGGTCCACAGATACGCAGTATTTT.

CDR3 sequence (DNA): TGTGCCAGCAGCGTAGTGGAGACTAGCGGGATTAATGAGCAGTTCTTC. This sequence encodes CASSVVETSGINEQFF. The J gene is TRBJ2-1, the V gene TRBV9, with 11 bases that match TRBD2. V lost 0 bases and J lost 7; bases outside the gene matches: 6. The CDR3 is 16 amino acids. From germline, CDR1 is SGDLS and CDR2 YYNGEE.

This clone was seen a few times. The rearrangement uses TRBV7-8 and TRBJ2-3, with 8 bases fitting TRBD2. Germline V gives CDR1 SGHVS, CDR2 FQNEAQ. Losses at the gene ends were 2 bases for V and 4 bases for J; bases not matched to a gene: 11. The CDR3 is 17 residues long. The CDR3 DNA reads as TGTGCCAGCAGCTTACTTGCAGGCGGGAGGAGTTCAGATACGCAGTATTTT. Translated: CASSLLAGGRSSDTQYF.

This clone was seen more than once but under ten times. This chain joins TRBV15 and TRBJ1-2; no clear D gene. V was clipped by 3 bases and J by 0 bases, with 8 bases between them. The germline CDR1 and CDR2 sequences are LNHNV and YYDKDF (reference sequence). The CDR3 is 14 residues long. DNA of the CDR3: TGTGCCACCAGCAGTAGAGCAGCTAACTATGGCTACACCTTC. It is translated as CATSSRAANYGYTF.

CDR3 coding DNA: TGTGCCAGCAGTTACGCGACAGGGAATGAGCAGTTCTTC. Encoded protein: CASSYATGNEQFF. The rearrangement joins TRBV6-5 to TRBJ2-1; 7 nucleotides line up with TRBD1. The ends lost 2 bases at V and 7 bases at J; junction bases unmatched: 2. The CDR3 loop spans 13 amino acids. Germline CDR1 is MNHEY and CDR2 is SVGAGI.